Presented here are 25 T cell receptor beta chains from one specimen sequenced in a study of radiotherapy plus CTLA-4 blockade in lung cancer. Here immunoSEQ multiplex PCR was the method, and the copy in TCRdb shows in-frame clones only, minus some. The sample consists of tens of thousands of clones, under 80% of them appearing once. The sample consisted of peripheral blood, taken from a patient treated with radiotherapy plus ipilimumab. The receptors shown here come from a human donor with non-small cell lung cancer whose response to radiotherapy plus ipilimumab could not be evaluated. Some clones in this sample may be carry-over from other donors' samples.

The chain combines TRBV7-9 with TRBJ2-7; possible D gene TRBD1, 6 bases. The germline CDR1 and CDR2 sequences are SEHNR and FQNEAQ (reference sequence). V was pared by 3 bases and J by 6 bases, with 15 bases between. The CDR3 is 14 residues long. CDR3 sequence (DNA): TGTGCCAGCAGCTTTTACGCAGGGGCGGGCGAGCAGTACTTC. It encodes CASSFYAGAGEQYF.

The chain combines TRBV21-1 with TRBJ1-5. TRBV21-1 is labeled a pseudogene. The CDR3 has 17 residues. CDR3 DNA: TGTGCCAGCAGCAAAGAGGAGGAGAGTCGCAGCAATCAGCCCCAGCATTTT. Amino acid sequence: CASSKEEESRSNQPQHF.

This clone was picked up a small number of times. V and J are TRBV19 and TRBJ1-4, with TRBD1 as a possible D gene (5 bases). Germline V gene lookup returns CDR1 LNHDA and CDR2 SQIVND (reference sequence). This CDR3 spans 12 amino acids. Trimming removed 5 bases at V and 11 bases at J, with 12 bases between. CDR3 in DNA: TGTGCCAGTAGTGTCCAGGGTTGGAAACTGTTTTTT. Residues: CASSVQGWKLFF.

V gene TRBV29-1 combines with J gene TRBJ2-5, with D possibly matching TRBD1 (6 bases). CDR3 size: 13 residues. The V end lost 4 bases, the J end lost 5 bases, and 14 bases lay between the germline ends. Germline CDR1 reads SQVTM; CDR2 reads ANQGSEA. The CDR3: CSVAQGIWETQYF. As DNA, the CDR3 is TGCAGCGTTGCCCAGGGGATCTGGGAGACCCAGTACTTC.

The chain has TRBV7-8 and TRBJ2-7; D might be TRBD1 (5 bases). There are 15 residues in the CDR3. The germline V gene has CDR1 SGHVS and CDR2 FQNEAQ. Trimming took 4 bases from V and 6 from J, leaving 19 bases between them. Written as DNA, the CDR3 is TGTGCCAGCAGCTACCTCTCTGGGGCGCTTGGCGAGCAGTACTTC. Translating gives CASSYLSGALGEQYF.

In its sample, this clone was seen once. The chain is built from TRBV11-3 and TRBJ2-2, with TRBD1 matching 10 bases. Germline assignment: CDR1 SGHNT and CDR2 YENEEA. V lost 5 bases and J lost 3; bases outside the gene matches: 15. The CDR3 has 19 residues. The CDR3 DNA sequence: TGTGCCAGCAGCCCCGGCAGATCAAGACAGGGGGCGCACACCGGGGAGCTGTTTTTT. This sequence encodes CASSPGRSRQGAHTGELFF.

The chain couples TRBV4-1 to TRBJ1-1; TRBD1 matches 8 bases. CDR3 length equals 16 residues. V shed 2 bases and J 1 base; nucleotides not matched to a gene: 6. The germline gives CDR1 MGHRA, CDR2 YSYEKL. DNA of the CDR3: TGCGCCAGCAGCCAAATGACCGGGACAGGGAACACTGAAGCTTTCTTT. It encodes CASSQMTGTGNTEAFF.

The gene calls are TRBV7-9 and TRBJ1-1, with D tentatively TRBD1 (6 bases). This CDR3 is built from 13 residues. Germline CDR1 SEHNR, CDR2 FQNEAQ (reference sequence). V was clipped by 4 bases and J by 4 bases, with 10 bases between them. The CDR3 coding sequence is TGTGCCAGCAGCTACGGGACAAGCACTGAAGCTTTCTTT. It is translated as CASSYGTSTEAFF. The entire variable domain, with the rest obtained from reference TRBV7-9 and TRBJ1-1, is as follows: DTGVSQNPRHKITKRGQNVTFRCDPISEHNRLYWYRQTLGQGPEFLTYFQNEAQLEKSRLLSDRFSAERPKGSFSTLEIQRTEQGDSAMYLCASSYGTSTEAFFGQGTRLTVV.

CDR3 DNA: TGTGCCAGTTACTCCGACAGGGCGCGCGTAACTGAAGCTTTCTTT. It encodes CASYSDRARVTEAFF. The V gene is TRBV19, the J gene TRBJ1-1; 7 bases match TRBD1. The V gene's germline CDR1 is LNHDA and CDR2 SQIVND (reference sequence). CDR3 length: 15 residues. The ends lost 8 bases at V and 5 bases at J; junction bases unmatched: 14.

The rearrangement uses TRBV19 and TRBJ1-6; D is undetermined. The CDR3 covers 14 residues. Germline V gives CDR1 LNHDA, CDR2 SQIVND (reference sequence). V was pared by 5 bases and J by 8 bases, with 13 bases between. CDR3 region: CASSESGRDSPLHF. The CDR3 DNA reads as TGTGCCAGTAGTGAGTCGGGGAGGGATTCACCCCTCCACTTT. Full variable domain (missing parts from reference TRBV19 and TRBJ1-6): DGGITQSPKYLFRKEGQNVTLSCEQNLNHDAMYWYRQDPGQGLRLIYYSQIVNDFQKGDIAEGYSVSREKKESFPLTVTSAQKNPTAFYLCASSESGRDSPLHFGNGTRLTVT.

The chain employs TRBV2 and TRBJ2-3; a weak D match, TRBD1 (5 bases). Looked up from germline, CDR1 is SNHLY and CDR2 is FYNNEI. Trimming cost V 1 base and J 6 bases, with 20 bases left between them. CDR3 length: 17 residues. The CDR3 nucleotides are TGTGCCAGCAGTGAAGGATTACGGACAAGGGGCATCGATACGCAGTATTTT. It codes for CASSEGLRTRGIDTQYF.

This chain connects TRBV30 to TRBJ2-5; 12 positions agree with TRBD2. The germline CDR1 and CDR2 sequences are GTSNPN and SVGIG (reference sequence). With V trimmed by 2 bases and J by 2 bases, 6 bases remained unmatched. The CDR3 is 16 residues long. CDR3 nucleotides: TGTGCCTGGAGTTCACTAGCGGGGGGAACTCAAGAGACCCAGTACTTC. Protein: CAWSSLAGGTQETQYF.

Only a few counts were recorded for this clone. This rearrangement joins TRBV5-4 to TRBJ1-1; 7 nucleotides agree with TRBD1. After removal of 4 bases from V and 4 bases from J, the junction contained 22 bases not matched to a gene. The germline V gene has CDR1 SGHNT and CDR2 YYREEE (reference sequence). CDR3 length equals 19 residues. The CDR3 spells CASSPSAQQGPRYGTEAFF. For the CDR3, the DNA is TGTGCCAGCAGCCCGTCGGCACAACAGGGGCCCCGCTACGGCACTGAAGCTTTCTTT. Using reference TRBV5-4 and TRBJ1-1 for the parts outside the CDR3, the full variable domain is ETGVTQSPTHLIKTRGQQVTLRCSSQSGHNTVSWYQQALGQGPQFIFQYYREEENGRGNFPPRFSGLQFPNYSSELNVNALELDDSALYLCASSPSAQQGPRYGTEAFFGQGTRLTVV.

This clone appeared a single time. The chain has TRBV5-6 and TRBJ2-5, with 9 bases that match TRBD1. The end of the DNA is better explained by TRBJ2-7, so the J call may be wrong. Germline CDR1 reads SGHDT; CDR2 reads YYEEEE. This CDR3 has 17 amino acids. CDR3 sequence: CASSLGPGQGLPYEQYF. CDR3 bases: TGTGCCAGCAGCTTGGGACCCGGACAGGGGCTTCCCTACGAGCAGTACTTC.

The V and J genes are TRBV4-1 and TRBJ1-4; 8 nucleotides match TRBD1. CDR1 is MGHRA, CDR2 YSYEKL, per germline. V trimming: 0 bases; J trimming: 6 bases; junction bases outside the gene matches: 3. The CDR3 spans 15 residues. The CDR3 is CASSQEATGDEKLFF. In DNA form, the CDR3 reads TGCGCCAGCAGCCAAGAGGCGACAGGGGATGAAAAACTGTTTTTT.

The chain is built from TRBV11-2 and TRBJ1-3, with TRBD1 as a possible D gene (6 bases). Germline loops: CDR1 SGHAT, CDR2 FQNNGV. CDR3 length equals 17 residues. V was clipped by 5 bases and J by 4 bases, with 21 bases between them. CDR3 sequence: CASSPPGQILTGNTIYF. The CDR3 region has the DNA TGTGCCAGCAGCCCGCCCGGACAGATACTAACCGGAAACACCATATATTTT.

The J gene is TRBJ2-7, the V gene TRBV7-9, with TRBD1 identical over 8 bases. J gave up 1 base and V 5 bases, and 7 bases lay outside the gene matches. The CDR3 totals 15 residues. The germline gives CDR1 SEHNR, CDR2 FQNEAQ (reference sequence). CDR3 residues: CASSQDRGQSYEQYF. CDR3 nucleotide sequence: TGTGCCAGCAGCCAAGACAGGGGACAATCCTACGAGCAGTACTTC.

The chain combines TRBV28 with TRBJ2-5; 9 bases match TRBD2. The J call is in doubt because the DNA end fits TRBJ2-7 better. Germline CDR1 and CDR2: MDHEN and SYDVKM. The CDR3 is made up of 12 amino acids. CDR3 residues: CATAGGPGEQYF. Here the CDR3 DNA reads TGTGCCACGGCGGGGGGGCCGGGCGAGCAGTACTTC.

The CDR3 region is CASSGGQQYNQPQHF. CDR3 coding DNA: TGTGCCAGCAGTGGGGGACAGCAGTACAATCAGCCCCAGCATTTT. The chain uses TRBV6-4 and TRBJ1-5, with 7 bases lining up with TRBD1. Germline V gene sequence: CDR1 MRHNA, CDR2 SNTAGT. Germline trimming cut 4 bases from V and 3 bases from J; bases unmatched to any gene: 6. The length of the CDR3 is 15 residues.

V is TRBV9 and J is TRBJ1-5; TRBD1 matches 12 bases. The CDR3 extends over 16 amino acids. The germline V gene encodes CDR1 SGDLS and CDR2 YYNGEE. V shed 0 bases and J 7 bases; nucleotides not matched to a gene: 5. CDR3 residues: CASSVGGTGGGQPQHF. The CDR3 DNA reads as TGTGCCAGCAGCGTAGGAGGGACAGGGGGCGGCCAGCCCCAGCATTTT.

This chain uses TRBV11-3 with TRBJ2-2, with D maybe TRBD2 (5 bases). The CDR3 has 16 amino acids. Trimming removed 1 base from V and 1 base from J, with 10 bases in between. Germline V lookup: CDR1 SGHNT, CDR2 YENEEA. The CDR3 nucleotides are TGTGCCAGCAGCTTAGCGGGAACAGTGAACACCGGGGAGCTGTTTTTT. It is translated as CASSLAGTVNTGELFF.

This clone was seen a handful of times. This sequence joins TRBV21-1 and TRBJ1-6; the D segment call TRBD1 is taken from the table without a DNA check. TRBV21-1 is annotated as a pseudogene. The CDR3 has 13 amino acids. Here the CDR3 reads CDVGQVNNSPLHF. For the CDR3, the DNA is TGTGATGTTGGACAGGTTAATAATTCACCCCTCCACTTT.

This clone showed up just once. V gene TRBV7-2 combines with J gene TRBJ1-1; D possibly corresponds to TRBD1 (5 bases). V was cut by 2 bases and J by 3 bases, with 13 bases left in between. The CDR3 contains 15 residues. Germline loops: CDR1 SGHTA, CDR2 FQGNSA. The CDR3 nucleotides read TGTGCCAGCAGCTTAATACAGGTGGGCCACACTGAAGCTTTCTTT. Translating gives CASSLIQVGHTEAFF.

The V gene is TRBV21-1, the J gene TRBJ2-5; the table's D call TRBD2 went unverified against the DNA. TRBV21-1 is tagged as a pseudogene. The CDR3 runs 14 residues. Written as DNA, the CDR3 is TGTGCCAGCAGTTCCGTCCGAGGGCAAGAGACCCAGTACTTC. Residues: CASSSVRGQETQYF.

The chain links TRBV28 to TRBJ1-2, with D hard to call. Trimming left V 7 bases short and J 4 bases short, with 13 bases between. The CDR3 covers 13 residues. Looked up from germline, CDR1 is MDHEN and CDR2 is SYDVKM. The CDR3 DNA reads TGTGCCAGCATCGCTCGGGAGGTCTATGGCTACACCTTC. This gives the protein CASIAREVYGYTF.